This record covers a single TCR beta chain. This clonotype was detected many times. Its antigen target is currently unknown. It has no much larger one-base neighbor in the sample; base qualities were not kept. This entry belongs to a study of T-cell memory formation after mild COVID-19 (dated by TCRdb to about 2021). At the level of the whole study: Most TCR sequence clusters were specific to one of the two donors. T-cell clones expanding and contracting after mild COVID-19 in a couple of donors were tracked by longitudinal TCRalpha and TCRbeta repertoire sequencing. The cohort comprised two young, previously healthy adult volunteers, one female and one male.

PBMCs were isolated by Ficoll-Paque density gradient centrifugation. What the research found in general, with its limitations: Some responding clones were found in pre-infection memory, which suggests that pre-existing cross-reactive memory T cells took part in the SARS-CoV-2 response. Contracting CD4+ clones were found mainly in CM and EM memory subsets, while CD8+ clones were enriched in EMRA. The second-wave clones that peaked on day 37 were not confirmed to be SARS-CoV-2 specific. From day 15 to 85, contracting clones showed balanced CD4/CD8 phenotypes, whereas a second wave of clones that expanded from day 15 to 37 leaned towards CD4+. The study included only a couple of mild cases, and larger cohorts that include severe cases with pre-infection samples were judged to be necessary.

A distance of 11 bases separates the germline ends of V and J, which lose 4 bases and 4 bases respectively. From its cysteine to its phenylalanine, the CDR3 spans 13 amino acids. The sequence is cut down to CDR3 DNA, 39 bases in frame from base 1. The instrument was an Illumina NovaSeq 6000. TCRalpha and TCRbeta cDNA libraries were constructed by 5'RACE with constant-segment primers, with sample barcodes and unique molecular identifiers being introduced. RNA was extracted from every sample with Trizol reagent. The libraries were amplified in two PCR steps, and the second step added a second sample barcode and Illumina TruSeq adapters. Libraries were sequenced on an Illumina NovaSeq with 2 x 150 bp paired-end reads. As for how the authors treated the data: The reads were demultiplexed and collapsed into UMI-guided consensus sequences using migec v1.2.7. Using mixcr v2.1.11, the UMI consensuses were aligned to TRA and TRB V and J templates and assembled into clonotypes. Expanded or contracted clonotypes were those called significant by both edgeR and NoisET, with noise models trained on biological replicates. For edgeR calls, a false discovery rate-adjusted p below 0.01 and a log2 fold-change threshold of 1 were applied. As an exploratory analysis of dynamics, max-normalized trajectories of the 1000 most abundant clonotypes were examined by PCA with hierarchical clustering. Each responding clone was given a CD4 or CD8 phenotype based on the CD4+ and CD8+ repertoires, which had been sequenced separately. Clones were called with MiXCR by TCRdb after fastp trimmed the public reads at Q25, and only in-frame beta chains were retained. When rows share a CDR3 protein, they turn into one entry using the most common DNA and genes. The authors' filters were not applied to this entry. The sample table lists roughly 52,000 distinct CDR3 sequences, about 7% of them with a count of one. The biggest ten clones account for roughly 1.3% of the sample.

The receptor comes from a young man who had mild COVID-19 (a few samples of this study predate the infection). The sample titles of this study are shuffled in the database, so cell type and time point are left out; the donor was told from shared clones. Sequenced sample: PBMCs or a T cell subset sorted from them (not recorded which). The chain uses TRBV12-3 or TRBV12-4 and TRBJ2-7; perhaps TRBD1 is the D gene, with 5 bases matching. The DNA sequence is TGTGCCAGCAGTTACTACAGGATTTACGAGCAGTACTTC. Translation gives CASSYYRIYEQYF.